These 10 T cell receptor beta chains came from one sample sequenced in a study of shared clonotypes between healthy human individuals. The assay was immunoSEQ multiplex PCR, and TCRdb's table has in-frame clones only and misses some. The sample shows about 1 million clones, around 75% of them seen only once. Material: memory CD4+ T cells sorted from blood. Subset described: CD45RA-negative fraction. The receptor set was obtained from a man younger than 35 in good health.

The chain is built from TRBV2 and TRBJ1-2; D not certain. Per germline, CDR1 SNHLY and CDR2 FYNNEI. V was shortened by 7 bases and J by 3 bases, with 9 bases between the two germline ends. The CDR3 runs to 12 residues. The CDR3 DNA reads as TGTGCCAGCACGAGGGCTGACTATGGCTACACCTTC. Translated, it gives CASTRADYGYTF.

The V gene is TRBV5-1, the J gene TRBJ1-1; the match to TRBD1 covers 9 bases. The CDR3 consists of 14 residues. V dropped 4 bases and J dropped 5; count of bases not matched to a gene: 6. Per the germline V gene, CDR1 is SGHRS and CDR2 is YFSETQ. The DNA of the CDR3 is TGCGCCAGCAGCGGGACAGGGAAAGGAACTGAAGCTTTCTTT. Translated, it gives CASSGTGKGTEAFF.

This clone occurred a few times. The genes are TRBV27 and TRBJ1-1, with a tentative D call TRBD1 (6 bases). The germline V gene encodes CDR1 MNHEY and CDR2 SMNVEV (reference sequence). The CDR3 is made up of 16 amino acids. Trimming took 4 bases from V and 5 from J, leaving 20 bases between them. This chain's CDR3 is CASSSYRLGRGTEAFF. The DNA for the CDR3 is TGTGCCAGCAGTTCTTACAGGTTGGGAAGGGGGACTGAAGCTTTCTTT.

The chain has TRBV5-1 and TRBJ2-5, with D possibly being TRBD2 (6 bases). Trimming left V 1 base short and J 3 bases short, with 10 bases between. Per germline, CDR1 SGHRS and CDR2 YFSETQ. CDR3 length: 14 amino acids. The DNA for the CDR3 is TGCGCCAGCAGCTTGTACGGGAGTAAAGAGACCCAGTACTTC. This encodes CASSLYGSKETQYF.

A single count supports this clone. The rearrangement links TRBV6-6 to TRBJ1-1, with 9 bases identical to TRBD1. The CDR3 covers 15 residues. Germline CDR1 and CDR2: MNHNY and SVGAGI (reference sequence). J lost 3 bases, V lost 5 bases, and 7 bases had no gene match. The CDR3 coding sequence is TGTGCCAGCAGTGCACCGGGACAGGGACACACTGAAGCTTTCTTT. It encodes CASSAPGQGHTEAFF.

CDR3: CASSIQAATDTQYF. The CDR3 DNA is TGTGCCAGTAGTATACAGGCAGCCACAGATACGCAGTATTTT. This chain joins TRBV19 and TRBJ2-3; D gene uncertain. V lost 2 bases, J lost 2 bases, and 8 bases lay in between. The CDR3 loop spans 14 amino acids. Germline assignment: CDR1 LNHDA and CDR2 SQIVND (reference sequence).

This clone was picked up a small number of times. Other DNA sequences from this sample encode an identical CDR3 as well. The chain uses TRBV5-4 and TRBJ1-1; tentative D call: TRBD1 (5 bases). Trimming removed 4 bases at V and 0 bases at J, with 10 bases between. Germline CDR1 and CDR2: SGHNT and YYREEE (reference sequence). The CDR3 loop spans 14 amino acids. This chain's CDR3 is CASSPGTLNTEAFF. DNA of the CDR3: TGTGCCAGCAGCCCCGGGACCTTGAACACTGAAGCTTTCTTT.

The chain couples TRBV6-5 to TRBJ1-6; TRBD1 matches at 9 bases. The CDR3 has 14 amino acids. V trimming: 6 bases; J trimming: 10 bases; junction bases outside the gene matches: 7. Germline V CDR1 and CDR2: MNHEY, SVGAGI. CDR3 coding DNA: TGTGCCAGCAGGGGACAGGGAAGAGACTCACCCCTCCACTTT. Translating it yields CASRGQGRDSPLHF.

This clone was counted a single time. The J gene is TRBJ1-2, the V gene TRBV18; 8 bases agree with TRBD1. Trimming at V came to 6 bases and at J to 2 bases, leaving 8 bases not matched to a gene. The CDR3 is 15 residues long. Looked up from germline, CDR1 is KGHSH and CDR2 is LQKENI. CDR3 nucleotides: TGTGCCAGCTCCCTATCCGGGACAGGCAACTATGGCTACACCTTC. This translates into CASSLSGTGNYGYTF.

This chain links TRBV4-3 with TRBJ1-1, with a tentative D call TRBD1 (6 bases). The germline gives CDR1 LGHNA, CDR2 YSLEER. The V and J ends lost 1 base and 4 bases respectively, with 10 bases between them. CDR3 length: 14 amino acids. CDR3 protein: CASSQGGRITEAFF. For the CDR3, the DNA is TGCGCCAGCAGCCAAGGGGGGCGCATCACTGAAGCTTTCTTT.